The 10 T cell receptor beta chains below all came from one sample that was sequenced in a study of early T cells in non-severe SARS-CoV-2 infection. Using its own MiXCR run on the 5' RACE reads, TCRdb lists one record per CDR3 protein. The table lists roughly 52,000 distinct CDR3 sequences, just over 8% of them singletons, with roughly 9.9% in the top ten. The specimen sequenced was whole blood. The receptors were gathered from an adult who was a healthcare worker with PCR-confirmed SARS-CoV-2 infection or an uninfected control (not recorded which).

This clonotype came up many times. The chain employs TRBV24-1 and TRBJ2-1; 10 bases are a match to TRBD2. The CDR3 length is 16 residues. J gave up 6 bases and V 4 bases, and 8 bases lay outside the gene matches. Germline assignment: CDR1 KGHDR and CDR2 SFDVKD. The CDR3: CATSEQLAGRANEQFF. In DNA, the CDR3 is TGTGCCACCAGTGAGCAACTAGCGGGAAGGGCCAATGAGCAGTTCTTC.

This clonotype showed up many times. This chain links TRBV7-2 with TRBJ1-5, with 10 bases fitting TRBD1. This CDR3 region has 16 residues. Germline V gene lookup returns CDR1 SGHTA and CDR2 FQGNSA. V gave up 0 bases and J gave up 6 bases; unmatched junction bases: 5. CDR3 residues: CASSLARTGGSQPQHF. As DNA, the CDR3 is TGTGCCAGCAGCTTAGCTCGGACAGGGGGGAGTCAGCCCCAGCATTTT.

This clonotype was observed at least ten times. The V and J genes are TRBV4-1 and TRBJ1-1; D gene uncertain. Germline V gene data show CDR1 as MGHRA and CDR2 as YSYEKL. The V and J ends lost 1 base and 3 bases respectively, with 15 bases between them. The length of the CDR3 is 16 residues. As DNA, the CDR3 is TGCGCCAGCAGCCAAGTGGACCTCGTAATGTACACTGAAGCTTTCTTT. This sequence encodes CASSQVDLVMYTEAFF.

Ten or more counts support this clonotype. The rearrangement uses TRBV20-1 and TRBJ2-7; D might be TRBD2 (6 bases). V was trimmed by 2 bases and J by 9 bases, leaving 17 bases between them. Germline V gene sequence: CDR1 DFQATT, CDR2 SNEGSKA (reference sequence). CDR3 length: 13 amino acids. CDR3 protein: CSARLEVAGRQYF. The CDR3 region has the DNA TGCAGTGCTAGATTGGAGGTCGCGGGACGGCAGTACTTC.

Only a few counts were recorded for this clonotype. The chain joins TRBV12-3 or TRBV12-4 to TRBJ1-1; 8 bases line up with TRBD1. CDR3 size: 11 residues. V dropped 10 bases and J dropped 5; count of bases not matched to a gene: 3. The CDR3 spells CATRTGTEAFF. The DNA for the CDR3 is TGTGCCACCCGGACAGGGACTGAAGCTTTCTTT.

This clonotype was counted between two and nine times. As DNA, the CDR3 is TGTGCCAGCTCACCAGAGACAGGGATGAGCAATGAGCAGTTCTTC. Protein sequence: CASSPETGMSNEQFF. This chain links TRBV18 with TRBJ2-1; 7 bases map to TRBD1. Trimming removed 2 bases from V and 6 bases from J; junction bases left unmatched: 7. The CDR3 has 15 residues. CDR1 is KGHSH and CDR2 is LQKENI in the germline V gene.

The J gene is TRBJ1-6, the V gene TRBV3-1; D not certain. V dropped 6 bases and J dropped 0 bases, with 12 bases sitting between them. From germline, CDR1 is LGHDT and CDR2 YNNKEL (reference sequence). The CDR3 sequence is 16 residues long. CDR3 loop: CASSRETSSYNSPLHF. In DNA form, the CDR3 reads TGTGCCAGCAGTCGGGAGACGAGCTCCTATAATTCACCCCTCCACTTT.

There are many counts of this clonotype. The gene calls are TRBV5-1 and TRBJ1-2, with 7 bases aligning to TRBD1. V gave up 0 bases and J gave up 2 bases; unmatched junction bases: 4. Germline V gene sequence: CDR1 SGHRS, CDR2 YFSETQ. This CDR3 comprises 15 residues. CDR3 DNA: TGCGCCAGCAGCTTGGAGGGGGGACAGAACTATGGCTACACCTTC. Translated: CASSLEGGQNYGYTF.

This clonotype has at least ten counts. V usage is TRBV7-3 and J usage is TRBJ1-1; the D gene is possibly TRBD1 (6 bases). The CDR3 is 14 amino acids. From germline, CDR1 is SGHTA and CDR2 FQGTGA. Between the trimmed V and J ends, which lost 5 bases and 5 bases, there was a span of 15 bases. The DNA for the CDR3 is TGTGCCAGCAGCCCCGACCCAAGGGGGACTGAAGCTTTCTTT. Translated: CASSPDPRGTEAFF.

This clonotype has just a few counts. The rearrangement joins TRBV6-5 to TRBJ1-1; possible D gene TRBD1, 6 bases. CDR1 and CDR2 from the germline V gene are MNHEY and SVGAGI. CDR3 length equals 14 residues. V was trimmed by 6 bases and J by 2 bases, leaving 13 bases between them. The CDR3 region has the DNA TGTGCCAGCAGGCGCCCCAGGGGTAACACTGAAGCTTTCTTT. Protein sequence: CASRRPRGNTEAFF.